One sample yielded the 8 T cell receptor beta chains listed below, sequenced in a study of blood T cell repertoires in COVID-19. Generated by immunoSEQ multiplex PCR, the TCRdb table keeps only in-frame clones and is missing some. The table has under 300,000 clones, around 89% seen once. Source material: peripheral blood. These receptor sequences come from a woman between 40 and 50 years old who had recovered from COVID-19.

The sample holds one count of this clone. The chain carries TRBV24-1 and TRBJ1-2; D may be TRBD1 (6 bases). The CDR3 has 14 residues. The V end lost 1 base, the J end lost 5 bases, and 10 bases lay between the germline ends. The V gene's germline CDR1 is KGHDR and CDR2 SFDVKD. The CDR3 nucleotides read TGTGCCACCAGTGATTTCCAGGGGCGTTATGGCTACACCTTC. Amino acids: CATSDFQGRYGYTF.

The chain links TRBV30 to TRBJ1-2; TRBD1 matches 7 bases. V was pared by 4 bases and J by 8 bases, with 13 bases of the junction left unmatched. Germline lookup yields CDR1 GTSNPN and CDR2 SVGIG (reference sequence). The CDR3 extends over 14 amino acids. The CDR3 bases are TGTGCCTGGAAGGGGGACAGACGGTCGAGGGGCTACACCTTC. This codes for CAWKGDRRSRGYTF.

This clone was found a few times. The chain uses TRBV19 and TRBJ1-1, with 7 positions matching TRBD1. CDR3 size: 14 residues. V shed 1 base, J shed 4 bases, and the junction held 3 bases outside the gene matches. Germline lookup yields CDR1 LNHDA and CDR2 SQIVND (reference sequence). In nucleotides, the CDR3 is TGTGCCAGTAGTATAGCCAGACAGGGCACTGAAGCTTTCTTT. It encodes CASSIARQGTEAFF.

The V call is TRBV19, the J call TRBJ1-5; D is undetermined. V lost 5 bases and J lost 4, with 6 bases in between. Per germline, CDR1 LNHDA and CDR2 SQIVND (reference sequence). The CDR3 totals 12 residues. CDR3 DNA sequence: TGTGCCAGTAGTCCGAGGAATCAGCCCCAGCATTTT. As protein: CASSPRNQPQHF.

This sequence joins TRBV30 and TRBJ1-4; D may be TRBD1 (5 bases). V lost 5 bases, J lost 1 base, and 11 bases lay in between. Per the germline V gene, CDR1 is GTSNPN and CDR2 is SVGIG (reference sequence). The CDR3 is 14 residues long. CDR3 loop: CAWVTGGTNEKLFF. The CDR3 coding sequence is TGTGCCTGGGTCACAGGTGGAACTAATGAAAAACTGTTTTTT.

The CDR3: CAWSVGARSGNTIYF. CDR3 DNA sequence: TGTGCCTGGAGTGTGGGGGCCCGCTCTGGAAACACCATATATTTT. The rearrangement joins TRBV30 to TRBJ1-3; possibly TRBD1 for D (6 bases). Germline CDR1 is GTSNPN and CDR2 is SVGIG (reference sequence). This CDR3 contains 15 residues. The V and J ends lost 0 bases and 0 bases respectively, with 9 bases between them.

The V gene is TRBV5-5, the J gene TRBJ2-4; possible D gene TRBD2, 6 bases. The CDR3 covers 13 residues. Germline CDR1 and CDR2: SGHKS and YYEKEE (reference sequence). Trimming shortened V by 1 base and J by 14 bases, and 16 bases separated the two germline ends. The chain's CDR3 is CASSLLAGHPEYF. CDR3 DNA sequence: TGTGCCAGCAGCTTGTTGGCGGGGCACCCCGAGTACTTC.

The rearrangement joins TRBV5-6 to TRBJ1-4; 8 bases are shared with TRBD1. V was clipped by 2 bases and J by 8 bases; unmatched bases: 5. Germline CDR1 is SGHDT and CDR2 is YYEEEE. This CDR3 is built from 14 residues. This CDR3 reads CASSFGRGREKLFF. DNA for the CDR3: TGTGCCAGCAGCTTCGGCAGGGGGCGGGAAAAACTGTTTTTT.